The clone carrying this T cell receptor beta chain has just a few counts. Measured with immunoSEQ multiplex PCR; TCRdb has only the in-frame clones, and not every one. The profile covers about 300,000 clones, with around nine tenths appearing a single time and approximately 5% taken by the ten largest. This record comes from a study of blood T cell repertoires in COVID-19. CDR1 MNHEY and CDR2 SVGAGI come from the germline V gene. V was clipped by 6 bases and J by 5 bases; unmatched bases: 7. There are 15 residues in the CDR3. The specimen sequenced was PBMCs or T cells enriched from blood (not recorded which). The gene calls are TRBV6-5 and TRBJ2-5; TRBD2 aligns across 12 bases. The clonotype originates from a woman under 40 who had recovered from COVID-19. The chain's CDR3 is CASRASGGGLETQYF. The CDR3 region has the DNA TGTGCCAGCAGGGCTAGCGGGGGGGGTCTGGAGACCCAGTACTTC.